The present T cell receptor beta chain was sequenced within a study of control samples from healthy donors and cancer patients. The protocol was immunoSEQ multiplex PCR, while the TCRdb copy is restricted to in-frame clones and leaves out a portion. The sample records tens of thousands of clones, around 90% being singletons. V lost 6 bases, J lost 4 bases, and 12 bases stayed unmatched. Germline loops: CDR1 SGHDN, CDR2 FVKESK. The CDR3 covers 16 residues. J is TRBJ2-1 and V is TRBV14, with 7 bases identical to TRBD1. This clonotype originated in a woman between 65 and 79 years old in good health. Sequencing was performed on blood. Written as DNA, the CDR3 is TGTGCCAGCAGTCCTCCGGGACAGATAGTATACAATGAGCAGTTCTTC. It codes for CASSPPGQIVYNEQFF.